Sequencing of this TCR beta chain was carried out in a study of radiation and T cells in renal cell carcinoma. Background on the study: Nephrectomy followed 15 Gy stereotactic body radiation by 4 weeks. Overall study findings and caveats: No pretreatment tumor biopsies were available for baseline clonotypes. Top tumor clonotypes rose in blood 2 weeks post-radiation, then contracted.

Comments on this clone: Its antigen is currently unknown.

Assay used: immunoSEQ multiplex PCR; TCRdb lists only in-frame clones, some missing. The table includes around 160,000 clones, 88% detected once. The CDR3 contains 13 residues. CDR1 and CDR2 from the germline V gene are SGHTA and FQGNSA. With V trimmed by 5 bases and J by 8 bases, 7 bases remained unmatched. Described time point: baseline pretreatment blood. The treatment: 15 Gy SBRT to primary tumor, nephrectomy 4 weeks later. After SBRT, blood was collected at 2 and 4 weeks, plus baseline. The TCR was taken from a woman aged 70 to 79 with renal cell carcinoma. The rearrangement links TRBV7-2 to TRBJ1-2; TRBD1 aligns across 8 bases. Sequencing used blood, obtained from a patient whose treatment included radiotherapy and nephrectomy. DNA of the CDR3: TGTGCCAGCAGCACCGGACAGGGACACGGCTACACCTTC. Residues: CASSTGQGHGYTF. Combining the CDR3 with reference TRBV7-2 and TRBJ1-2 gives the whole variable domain GAGVSQSPSNKVTEKGKDVELRCDPISGHTALYWYRQSLGQGLEFLIYFQGNSAPDKSGLPSDRFSAERTGGSVSTLTIQRTQQEDSAVYLCASSTGQGHGYTFGSGTRLTVV.